Each of the 14 T cell receptor beta chains below was sequenced from the same sample in a study of Graves' ophthalmopathy and Graves' hyperthyroidism. Amplification of the TCR beta CDR3 regions used RNA transcripts (as template). HTBI primers were employed in first-round RT-PCR, then a second-round multiplex PCR followed. TCRdb reanalysed the multiplex PCR reads using MiXCR and keeps one entry per CDR3 protein. The sample shows about 700,000 distinct CDR3 sequences, roughly 40% of them seen only once. Sample: peripheral blood. These receptors all stem from an adult man with Graves' ophthalmopathy.

On this clonotype: Possible read error: a much larger clone is one base away. The conserved phenylalanine or tryptophan is not found at the CDR3 terminus, so this likely reflects a read error. This chain links TRBV2 with TRBJ2-5; no clear D gene. This CDR3 comprises 12 residues. V was cut by 6 bases and J by 2 bases, with 7 bases left in between. CDR1 is SNHLY and CDR2 is FYNNEI in the germline V gene. CDR3 nucleotides: TGTGCCAGCAGCTCCAAACAAGAGACCCAGTACCTC. It encodes CASSSKQETQYL.

This clonotype was detected a few times. This sequence joins TRBV29-1 and TRBJ1-1; 7 bases agree with TRBD1. The germline V gene has CDR1 SQVTM and CDR2 ANQGSEA. V lost 4 bases to trimming and J lost 8 bases; unmatched junction nucleotides: 7. The CDR3 consists of 12 residues. The CDR3 DNA is TGCAGCGTTGGGGGATTGGACAGGGAAGCTTTCTTT. Protein sequence: CSVGGLDREAFF.

This chain connects TRBV20-1 to TRBJ1-2, with 9 nucleotides matching TRBD1. The CDR3 loop spans 12 amino acids. Germline CDR1 is DFQATT and CDR2 is SNEGSKA (reference sequence). V gave up 5 bases and J gave up 10 bases; unmatched junction bases: 8. As DNA, the CDR3 is TGCAGTGCTTGGGGGACAGGGTGGGACTACACCTTC. Residues: CSAWGTGWDYTF.

This clonotype came up many times. The CDR3 nucleotides read TGCAGCGGAGCGCCAGGTTTGACTGAAGCTTTCTTT. Encoded protein: CSGAPGLTEAFF. This chain uses TRBV29-1 with TRBJ1-1; D call uncertain. Deletions cut 7 bases from V and 5 bases from J, with 14 bases between. The CDR3 runs to 12 residues. Germline lookup yields CDR1 SQVTM and CDR2 ANQGSEA.

This chain uses TRBV20-1 with TRBJ1-5; D ambiguous. Trimming stripped 6 bases from V and 0 bases from J, with 18 bases between. CDR1 DFQATT and CDR2 SNEGSKA come from the germline V gene (reference sequence). The CDR3 is made up of 16 amino acids. The CDR3 DNA is TGCAGTGCATGGCGAGCCGCGGCGTATAGCAATCAGCCCCAGCATTTT. Its translation: CSAWRAAAYSNQPQHF.

This chain connects TRBV7-2 to TRBJ2-7; 7 nucleotides line up with TRBD1. CDR1 is SGHTA, CDR2 FQGNSA, per germline. The V gene end was trimmed by 1 base and the J gene end by 3 bases; junction bases not matched to a gene: 9. The CDR3 covers 16 residues. CDR3 loop: CASSLDPTGLFYEQYF. The CDR3 DNA reads as TGTGCCAGCAGCTTAGATCCGACAGGGCTCTTCTACGAGCAGTACTTC.

The chain links TRBV10-3 to TRBJ2-7; 13 bases match TRBD2. The CDR3 loop spans 17 amino acids. CDR1 and CDR2 (germline): ENHRY, SYGVKD. J gave up 3 bases and V 4 bases, and 9 bases lay outside the gene matches. The CDR3 loop reads CAISAIAGTSGIYEQYF. For the CDR3, the DNA is TGTGCCATCAGTGCGATAGCTGGGACTAGCGGGATCTACGAGCAGTACTTC.

This rearrangement joins TRBV2 to TRBJ1-2; the match to TRBD1 covers 7 bases. The CDR3 is 12 residues long. V dropped 6 bases and J dropped 6; count of bases not matched to a gene: 4. Germline-derived CDR1 and CDR2 are SNHLY and FYNNEI. Written as DNA, the CDR3 is TGTGCCAGCAGGGAAAGGGGGCATGGCTACACCTTC. Protein sequence: CASRERGHGYTF.

This clonotype showed up just a few times. The rearrangement links TRBV7-3 to TRBJ2-5; perhaps TRBD2 as D (6 bases). V lost 4 bases and J 5 bases, leaving 20 bases between the germline ends. The CDR3 runs 16 residues. CDR1 and CDR2 from the germline V gene are SGHTA and FQGTGA. This CDR3 reads CASSSTRGRSGETQYF. CDR3 in DNA: TGTGCCAGCAGCTCGACGAGGGGCCGCAGCGGGGAGACCCAGTACTTC.

This clonotype was seen at least ten times. This chain joins TRBV10-3 and TRBJ1-2, with 7 bases lining up with TRBD1. Per germline, CDR1 ENHRY and CDR2 SYGVKD. The CDR3 spans 15 residues. The junction had 7 bases not matched to a gene; V was cut back by 2 bases and J by 4 bases. DNA for the CDR3: TGTGCCATCAGTGAGAAGACAGGGCCAGGCTATGGCTACACCTTC. Protein sequence: CAISEKTGPGYGYTF.

The rearrangement links TRBV9 to TRBJ1-6, with 8 bases aligning to TRBD1. V lost 5 bases to trimming and J lost 9 bases; unmatched junction nucleotides: 13. CDR3 length: 16 amino acids. CDR1 SGDLS and CDR2 YYNGEE come from the germline V gene. This CDR3 reads CASSYSGTGLGSPLHF. The DNA of the CDR3 is TGTGCCAGCAGTTACTCCGGGACAGGTCTGGGTTCACCCCTCCACTTT. The whole variable domain, filled in from reference TRBV9 and TRBJ1-6, reads DSGVTQTPKHLITATGQRVTLRCSPRSGDLSVYWYQQSLDQGLQFLIQYYNGEERAKGNILERFSAQQFPDLHSELNLSSLELGDSALYFCASSYSGTGLGSPLHFGNGTRLTVT.

V and J are TRBV9 and TRBJ1-3, with 8 bases that match TRBD1. CDR3 length: 17 residues. V was clipped by 3 bases and J by 1 base; unmatched bases: 9. Germline CDR1 is SGDLS and CDR2 is YYNGEE. The CDR3 reads CASSAQTGDWSGNTIYF. CDR3 DNA sequence: TGTGCCAGCAGCGCCCAGACAGGGGACTGGTCTGGAAACACCATATATTTT.

The J gene is TRBJ2-2, the V gene TRBV7-2; 11 bases fit TRBD2. J lost 4 bases, V lost 1 base, and 2 bases had no gene match. There are 16 residues in the CDR3. The germline CDR1 and CDR2 sequences are SGHTA and FQGNSA. CDR3 sequence (DNA): TGTGCCAGCAGCTTAGAGGGACTAGCGGCCACCGGGGAGCTGTTTTTT. This gives the protein CASSLEGLAATGELFF.

The chain couples TRBV20-1 to TRBJ2-7, with TRBD1 as a possible D gene (5 bases). V was clipped by 6 bases and J by 6 bases, with 21 bases between them. From germline, CDR1 is DFQATT and CDR2 SNEGSKA (reference sequence). The CDR3 totals 14 residues. The CDR3 spells CSAPQQGSEIEQYF. The CDR3 region has the DNA TGCAGTGCCCCCCAGCAGGGATCCGAGATCGAGCAGTACTTC.